A selection of T cell receptor beta chains follows, all from one sample in a study of blood T cell repertoires in COVID-19. Clones were read by immunoSEQ multiplex PCR, and TCRdb kept only the in-frame ones, dropping some. Of 85,000 to 120,000 clones listed, about 64% are singletons. The sequencing input was peripheral blood. All receptors derive from a human donor with acute or convalescent COVID-19. The donor label of this sample is uncertain. CDR3s include the opening cysteine and the closing phenylalanine or tryptophan. The order of the fields is J gene, clone size, V gene, D gene, CDR3 protein, CDR3 DNA. The D gene is left open where the match is weak. Size tells how often a clone was seen (once, few, many) or the class of an expanded clone, and some rows leave it out.

j_call: TRBJ1-1; clone_size: -; v_call: TRBV5-1; d_call: -; cdr3_aa: CASSSIWAGEAFF; cdr3_nt: TGCGCCAGCAGCTCAATTTGGGCGGGTGAAGCTTTCTTT
j_call: TRBJ2-5; clone_size: -; v_call: TRBV18; d_call: TRBD2; cdr3_aa: CASSKEMSGGPLQETQYF; cdr3_nt: TGTGCCAGCTCAAAGGAAATGAGCGGGGGCCCTCTCCAAGAGACCCAGTACTTC
j_call: TRBJ2-2; clone_size: -; v_call: TRBV5-5; d_call: -; cdr3_aa: CASSFRGTGELFF; cdr3_nt: TGTGCCAGCAGCTTTCGGGGCACCGGGGAGCTGTTTTTT
j_call: TRBJ1-6; clone_size: -; v_call: TRBV27; d_call: TRBD1; cdr3_aa: CASSFRQGPLHF; cdr3_nt: TGTGCCAGCAGTTTCCGACAGGGACCCCTCCACTTT
j_call: TRBJ2-7; clone_size: -; v_call: TRBV4-2; d_call: TRBD2; cdr3_aa: CASSESTSGGTYEQYF; cdr3_nt: TGTGCCAGCAGCGAAAGTACTAGCGGGGGGACCTACGAGCAGTACTTC
j_call: TRBJ2-5; clone_size: -; v_call: TRBV7-2; d_call: -; cdr3_aa: CASSSKGRRETQYF; cdr3_nt: TGTGCCAGCAGCTCGAAGGGCAGGAGGGAGACCCAGTACTTC
j_call: TRBJ1-3; clone_size: -; v_call: TRBV24-1; d_call: -; cdr3_aa: CATSDPGVAGNTIYF; cdr3_nt: TGTGCCACCAGTGATCCAGGGGTTGCTGGAAACACCATATATTTT
j_call: TRBJ2-6; clone_size: -; v_call: TRBV5-5; d_call: -; cdr3_aa: CASSTGGSGANVLTF; cdr3_nt: TGTGCCAGCAGCACCGGTGGCTCTGGGGCCAACGTCCTGACTTTC
j_call: TRBJ1-2; clone_size: many; v_call: TRBV18; d_call: -; cdr3_aa: CASSPYGGVDLYGYTF; cdr3_nt: TGTGCCAGCTCACCATACGGGGGGGTTGACCTCTATGGCTACACCTTC
j_call: TRBJ1-3; clone_size: -; v_call: TRBV6-6; d_call: -; cdr3_aa: CASSLGGSASGNTIYF; cdr3_nt: TGTGCCAGCAGTTTAGGAGGGTCCGCCTCTGGAAACACCATATATTTT
j_call: TRBJ1-3; clone_size: few; v_call: TRBV10-2; d_call: TRBD1; cdr3_aa: CASSTGGLDTIYF; cdr3_nt: TGCGCCAGCTCGACAGGGGGATTAGACACCATATATTTT
j_call: TRBJ2-6; clone_size: -; v_call: TRBV27; d_call: TRBD1; cdr3_aa: CASTRAGQGLSGANVLTF; cdr3_nt: TGTGCCAGCACGAGGGCGGGACAGGGTCTCTCTGGGGCCAACGTCCTGACTTTC
j_call: TRBJ2-3; clone_size: -; v_call: TRBV10-3; d_call: TRBD2; cdr3_aa: CAISGQGLAGLDTQYF; cdr3_nt: TGTGCCATCAGTGGCCAGGGACTAGCGGGCTTGGATACGCAGTATTTT
j_call: TRBJ2-7; clone_size: -; v_call: TRBV28; d_call: TRBD2; cdr3_aa: CASSTPLGLAGALSSYEQYF; cdr3_nt: TGTGCCAGCAGTACGCCGTTAGGACTAGCGGGGGCCTTGAGCTCCTACGAGCAGTACTTC
j_call: TRBJ1-2; clone_size: -; v_call: TRBV24-1; d_call: -; cdr3_aa: CATSVNRYLGYTF; cdr3_nt: TGTGCCACCAGTGTCAACAGATATCTGGGCTACACCTTC
j_call: TRBJ1-5; clone_size: -; v_call: TRBV28; d_call: -; cdr3_aa: CASRTGMFYQPQHF; cdr3_nt: TGTGCCAGCAGGACAGGAATGTTTTATCAGCCCCAGCATTTT
j_call: TRBJ1-2; clone_size: once; v_call: TRBV7-9; d_call: TRBD1; cdr3_aa: CASSPRTGLNYGYTF; cdr3_nt: TGTGCCAGCAGCCCACGGACAGGGCTTAACTATGGCTACACCTTC
j_call: TRBJ2-7; clone_size: -; v_call: TRBV10-3; d_call: TRBD2; cdr3_aa: CASGLAGSSYEQYF; cdr3_nt: TGTGCCAGCGGACTAGCGGGGAGCTCCTACGAGCAGTACTTC
j_call: TRBJ2-3; clone_size: -; v_call: TRBV19; d_call: TRBD1; cdr3_aa: CASSIRDRVTDTQYF; cdr3_nt: TGTGCCAGTAGTATCCGGGACAGGGTCACAGATACGCAGTATTTT
j_call: TRBJ1-6; clone_size: many; v_call: TRBV6-6; d_call: -; cdr3_aa: CATQTGFGSPLHF; cdr3_nt: TGTGCCACTCAAACGGGGTTCGGTTCACCCCTCCACTTT
j_call: TRBJ1-1; clone_size: -; v_call: TRBV4-1; d_call: -; cdr3_aa: CASSQVLRPLNTEAFF; cdr3_nt: TGCGCCAGCAGCCAAGTGCTCAGGCCCCTGAACACTGAAGCTTTCTTT
j_call: TRBJ1-2; clone_size: -; v_call: TRBV6-5; d_call: -; cdr3_aa: CASSPSTGWGYTF; cdr3_nt: TGTGCCAGCAGCCCCTCGACAGGTTGGGGCTACACCTTC
j_call: TRBJ1-2; clone_size: -; v_call: TRBV11-2; d_call: -; cdr3_aa: CASSLMLAYGYTF; cdr3_nt: TGTGCCAGCAGCTTAATGTTGGCCTATGGCTACACCTTC
j_call: TRBJ2-5; clone_size: -; v_call: TRBV25-1; d_call: TRBD1; cdr3_aa: CASRGQGAFISAQYF; cdr3_nt: TGTGCCAGCCGAGGACAGGGGGCGTTTATAAGTGCCCAGTACTTC
j_call: TRBJ1-2; clone_size: -; v_call: TRBV19; d_call: TRBD1; cdr3_aa: CASTQVGGQNYGYTF; cdr3_nt: TGTGCCAGTACCCAAGTGGGGGGACAGAACTATGGCTACACCTTC
j_call: TRBJ1-1; clone_size: -; v_call: TRBV5-1; d_call: -; cdr3_aa: CASSQDSEAFF; cdr3_nt: TGCGCCAGCAGCCAGGACAGTGAAGCTTTCTTT